The T cell receptor (beta chain) under discussion was sequenced for a study of blood T cell repertoires in COVID-19 (dated by TCRdb to 2020 to 2021). About the study as a whole: The collaborator samples originated in the United States, Italy and Spain and spanned the acute and convalescent phases of COVID-19. The material from the prospective study consisted of cDNA or gDNA derived from T cells, B-cell-depleted T cells, or PBMCs. Subjects who had been exposed to COVID-19, were actively infected with it, or had recovered from it provided the deeply sampled blood TCRbeta repertoires that made up the dataset. A freely available public database, intended as a resource for researchers studying the immune response to SARS-CoV-2, is where the repertoires were released. The samples were drawn from the first 160 participants of the ongoing ImmuneRACE study and from over a thousand subjects provided by 6 global collaborators. Sample metadata almost always included a de-identified subject ID, COVID-19 status, age in years and sex. HLA class I and class II types, where available, came from metadata supplied by the sample provider rather than from assay-based typing. Study-level results and caveats: How much clinical and demographic metadata was included differed by source and by participant, and the metadata was provided uncurated.

TCRbeta CDR3 regions were amplified from genomic DNA using the immunoSEQ Assay, a bias-controlled multiplex PCR. As for the original processing: Within the assay, amplification of reference gene primers was used to estimate how many nucleated cells each sample contained. To quantify the absolute abundance of each unique TCRbeta CDR3 rearrangement, sequence reads were collapsed and filtered. For each sample, productive Simpson clonality was calculated as the square root of Simpson's diversity index across productive rearrangements. TCRdb retrieved this table from immuneACCESS and kept in-frame rearrangements only. Not all clones are present; in checked studies, unresolved V genes account for under half, and no reason is known for the remainder. V, J and clone size are taken as reported in that table, and D and trimming were inferred from the DNA itself. This sample lists a few hundred thousand clones; about nine tenths were detected once. Of the sample, 3% falls within the top ten clones.

Participants in the prospective study were aged roughly 18 to 100 years, lived in over 20 United States geographic areas, and enrolled through a virtual design. In the prospective study, cohorts were assigned on the basis of participant-reported clinical history obtained from a screening survey and a study questionnaire. Recovered participants in ImmuneRACE Cohort 3 were defined by two consecutive negative NP/OP PCR tests, clearance by a healthcare professional, or resolution of symptoms. In the prospective study, whole blood, serum and a nasopharyngeal or oropharyngeal swab were collected from each participant by mobile phlebotomists. Prospective study participants could optionally give additional blood draws and questionnaires over an approximately two-month period. Blood samples from the prospective study were shipped frozen or at room temperature prior to DNA extraction. Details on this clone: Its specific antigen is unknown. No clone much larger than this one lies a single base away; base qualities are absent.

The CDR3 starts with the cysteine, ends with the phenylalanine, and has 15 residues. The retained sequence is limited to the CDR3, 45 bases, with the frame set at the first base. The germline V gene yields SGHTA for CDR1 and FQGNSA for CDR2. At the junction V is shortened by 4 bases and J by 1 base, with 12 bases in between. In this chain, TRBV7-2 is recombined with TRBJ2-3; TRBD2 is a possible D gene, resting on 5 matching bases. The specimen sequenced was PBMCs or T cells enriched from blood (not recorded which). This sequence was found in a woman in her forties or fifties who had recovered from COVID-19. The CDR3 loop reads CASSSRGSGTDTQYF. The nucleotides are TGTGCCAGCAGCTCCCGAGGTAGCGGCACAGATACGCAGTATTTT.